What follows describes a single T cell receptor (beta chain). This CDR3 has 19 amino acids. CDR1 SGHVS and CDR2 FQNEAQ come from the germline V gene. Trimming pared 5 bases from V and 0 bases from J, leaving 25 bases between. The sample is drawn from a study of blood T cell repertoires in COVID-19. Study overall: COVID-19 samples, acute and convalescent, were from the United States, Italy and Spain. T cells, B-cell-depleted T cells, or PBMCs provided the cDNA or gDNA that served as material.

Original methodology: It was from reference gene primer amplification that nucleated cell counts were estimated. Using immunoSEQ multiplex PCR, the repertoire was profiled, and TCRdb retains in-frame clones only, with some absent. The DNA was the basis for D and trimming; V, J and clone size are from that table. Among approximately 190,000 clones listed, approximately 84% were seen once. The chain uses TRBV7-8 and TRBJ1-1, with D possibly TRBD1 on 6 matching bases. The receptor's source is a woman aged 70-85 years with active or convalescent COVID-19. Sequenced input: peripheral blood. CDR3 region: CASSTRLAGGSRLNTEAFF. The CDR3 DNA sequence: TGTGCCAGCAGCACCCGCCTAGCGGGGGGCTCAAGATTGAACACTGAAGCTTTCTTT.